The TCR beta chain under discussion was sequenced for a study of shared clonotypes between healthy human individuals. CDR1 and CDR2 from the germline V gene are LNHDA and SQIVND (reference sequence). CDR3 length: 16 residues. Trimming cost V 6 bases and J 8 bases; bases outside gene matches: 18. Method: immunoSEQ multiplex PCR; TCRdb's copy keeps in-frame clones and lacks some. Of roughly 1 million clones in the sample, about 77% were seen once. This chain links TRBV19 with TRBJ1-2; TRBD1 matches at 7 bases. Specimen: memory CD4+ T cells sorted from blood. The subset: CD45RA-negative fraction. The receptor was derived from a young man in good health. CDR3 residues: CASRPNSGTDLRGYTF. The DNA for the CDR3 is TGTGCCAGTAGACCAAACTCCGGGACAGACCTTCGGGGCTACACCTTC.